These T cell receptor beta chains were read from a single sample in a study of blood T cells in healthy people across ages. From the 5' RACE reads, TCRdb called clonotypes with MiXCR, one entry per CDR3 protein. The data hold about 970,000 distinct CDR3 sequences, with roughly half observed a single time. The sequencing sample was made of blood. Source of these receptors: a woman in her sixties in good health. Each CDR3 is given with its conserved first and last residue. The D gene is left open where the match is weak. Clone size is shown for a subset of rows, as once, few, many or a class of expanded clone.

NA	TRBV9	NA	TRBJ2-7	CASSYRDSDSYEQYF	TGTGCCAGCAGTTACCGGGACTCAGACTCCTACGAGCAGTACTTC
NA	TRBV28	NA	TRBJ2-1	CASSSLQGERLVNEQFF	TGTGCCAGCAGTTCTCTACAGGGAGAACGTCTTGTCAATGAGCAGTTCTTC
TRBD2	TRBV6-6	few	TRBJ2-3	CASSSTSGSTHTQYF	TGTGCCAGCAGTTCGACTAGCGGGAGTACTCATACGCAGTATTTT
NA	TRBV25-1	NA	TRBJ1-2	CASSTNVGGYTF	TGTGCCAGCAGTACCAACGTGGGCGGCTACACCTTC
NA	TRBV18	NA	TRBJ2-5	CASSPRGSVKTQYF	TGTGCCAGCTCACCACGCGGGTCCGTGAAGACCCAGTACTTC
TRBD2	TRBV3-1	NA	TRBJ2-1	CASKTSGYNEQFF	TGTGCCAGCAAGACTAGCGGCTACAATGAGCAGTTCTTC
TRBD2	TRBV7-6	NA	TRBJ2-3	CASSLSGGSSADTQYF	TGTGCCAGCAGCTTAAGTGGCGGGAGTAGCGCAGATACGCAGTATTTT
NA	TRBV28	once	TRBJ2-2	CASSPAVDTGELFF	TGTGCCAGCAGCCCCGCCGTGGACACCGGGGAGCTGTTTTTT
NA	TRBV5-5	NA	TRBJ2-5	CASSLMAEETQYF	TGTGCCAGCAGCTTGATGGCTGAAGAGACCCAGTACTTC
NA	TRBV18	few	TRBJ2-1	CASSPPEGGYNEQFF	TGTGCCAGCTCACCACCTGAAGGGGGATACAATGAGCAGTTCTTC
NA	TRBV30	few	TRBJ1-2	CARNREPENYGYTF	TGTGCCCGTAACAGGGAGCCCGAAAACTATGGCTACACCTTC
NA	TRBV7-6	NA	TRBJ2-7	CASSQITGRTNYEQYF	TGTGCCAGCAGCCAAATAACAGGGCGAACCAACTACGAGCAGTACTTC
NA	TRBV29-1	NA	TRBJ2-1	CSVGRGSRWGEQFF	TGCAGCGTTGGAAGGGGTAGCAGATGGGGGGAGCAGTTCTTC
NA	TRBV27	NA	TRBJ2-2	CASSPGETGELFF	TGTGCCAGCAGCCCGGGGGAGACCGGGGAGCTGTTTTTT
NA	TRBV28	NA	TRBJ1-5	CASGTRVNQPQHF	TGTGCCAGCGGCACGAGAGTCAATCAGCCCCAGCATTTT
NA	TRBV28	NA	TRBJ1-2	CASSRTERLYGYTF	TGTGCCAGCAGTCGGACAGAAAGGCTATATGGCTACACCTTC
NA	TRBV27	NA	TRBJ2-7	CASQGLGYEQYF	TGTGCCAGCCAGGGTCTAGGCTACGAGCAGTACTTC
TRBD2	TRBV5-8	NA	TRBJ2-3	CASSSRTAKREWGTDMQYF	TGTGCCAGCAGCTCCCGGACAGCGAAGCGGGAGTGGGGCACAGATATGCAATATTTT
NA	TRBV20-1	NA	TRBJ2-7	CSAPDPIAYEQYF	TGCAGTGCCCCGGACCCCATCGCCTACGAGCAGTACTTC
NA	TRBV27	NA	TRBJ1-6	CASSGTGSGVNSPLHF	TGTGCCAGCAGTGGAACAGGGTCCGGAGTTAATTCACCCCTCCACTTT
TRBD2	TRBV12-3/TRBV12-4	NA	TRBJ2-7	CASSLAMGEGPEQYF	TGTGCCAGCAGTTTAGCGATGGGGGAGGGCCCCGAGCAGTACTTC
NA	TRBV12-3/TRBV12-4	once	TRBJ1-2	CASGRTADSAMSGYTF	TGTGCCAGCGGAAGGACAGCTGATTCTGCTATGAGTGGCTACACCTTC
NA	TRBV6-6	NA	TRBJ2-3	CASSYSKVEDTQYF	TGTGCCAGCAGTTACTCCAAGGTGGAGGATACGCAGTATTTT
NA	TRBV27	few	TRBJ2-7	CASGPSRIYEQYF	TGTGCCAGCGGACCTTCTCGGATCTACGAGCAGTACTTC
TRBD2	TRBV4-1	NA	TRBJ2-7	CASSQVPSGGGSYEQYF	TGCGCCAGCAGCCAAGTTCCTAGCGGGGGAGGGTCCTACGAGCAGTACTTC
NA	TRBV20-1	many	TRBJ2-4	CSARKAPGDIQYF	TGCAGTGCCCGGAAAGCGCCAGGAGACATTCAGTACTTC
NA	TRBV6-5	few	TRBJ1-1	CASSYSEADTEAFF	TGTGCCAGCAGTTACTCCGAGGCGGACACTGAAGCTTTCTTT
NA	TRBV21-1	NA	TRBJ2-1	CASSKASTGRNNEQFF	TGTGCCAGCAGCAAAGCGAGTACCGGGAGGAACAATGAGCAGTTCTTC
TRBD2	TRBV20-1	NA	TRBJ2-7	CSASHREGLSYEQYF	TGCAGTGCTAGTCACCGGGAGGGCCTATCCTACGAGCAGTACTTC
NA	TRBV7-2	NA	TRBJ2-3	CASSSSSTATQYF	TGTGCCAGCAGCTCCTCCTCTACCGCTACGCAGTATTTT
TRBD1	TRBV11-2	NA	TRBJ2-1	CASSRGQGDSNEQFF	TGTGCCAGCAGCCGGGGACAGGGTGACTCAAATGAGCAGTTCTTC
NA	TRBV7-9	few	TRBJ2-5	CASSLVGQGETQYF	TGTGCCAGCAGCTTAGTCGGCCAGGGAGAGACCCAGTACTTC
NA	TRBV7-3	NA	TRBJ2-7	CASSLNGGAEGEQYF	TGTGCCAGCAGCTTAAATGGGGGCGCGGAAGGCGAGCAGTACTTC